The rows below give T cell receptor beta chains drawn from one sample of a study of blood T cells in healthy people across ages. TCRdb ran MiXCR on the 5' RACE reads and lists one entry per CDR3 protein. This sample has under 800,000 distinct CDR3 sequences, with about 40% found just once. The sequencing sample was made of blood. The receptors stem from an older woman in good health. Both conserved end residues are part of each CDR3. A D gene is named only where the DNA matches it firmly. The size of a clone is reported for some rows only, either as once, few or many, or as a class for expanded clones.

J gene: TRBJ2-1
clone size: once
D gene: TRBD1
V gene: TRBV25-1
CDR3 DNA: TGTGCCAGCTTGCCACTGGACAGGGCCCACAATGAGCAGTTCTTC
CDR3 protein: CASLPLDRAHNEQFF

J gene: TRBJ1-5
clone size: few
D gene: -
V gene: TRBV7-2
CDR3 DNA: TGTGCCAGCAGCCCCGTGGGACGGACTATCCTTGGCAATCAGCCCCAGCATTTT
CDR3 protein: CASSPVGRTILGNQPQHF

J gene: TRBJ2-7
clone size: -
D gene: -
V gene: TRBV12-3/TRBV12-4
CDR3 DNA: TGTGCCAGCAGTTTTTTTTCTCTCCCGGACAGTTCCTACGAGCAGTACTTC
CDR3 protein: CASSFFSLPDSSYEQYF

J gene: TRBJ2-7
clone size: many
D gene: -
V gene: TRBV7-2
CDR3 DNA: TGTGCCAGCAGCTTAGTGTCAGGGGGGGACTACGAGCAGTACTTC
CDR3 protein: CASSLVSGGDYEQYF

J gene: TRBJ2-5
clone size: few
D gene: -
V gene: TRBV5-1
CDR3 DNA: TGCGCCAGCAGCTCCGGGCTAACTGGGGAGACCCAGTACTTC
CDR3 protein: CASSSGLTGETQYF

J gene: TRBJ1-2
clone size: -
D gene: -
V gene: TRBV15
CDR3 DNA: TGTGCCACCAGCGGACCATTACGGGGGGCCTGGTATGGCTACACCTTC
CDR3 protein: CATSGPLRGAWYGYTF

J gene: TRBJ2-1
clone size: few
D gene: -
V gene: TRBV7-2
CDR3 DNA: TGTGCCAGCAGCTTAGAATGGCTTAACGGGAATGAGCAGTTCTTC
CDR3 protein: CASSLEWLNGNEQFF

J gene: TRBJ2-7
clone size: once
D gene: -
V gene: TRBV12-3/TRBV12-4
CDR3 DNA: TGTGCCAGCAGCCCGAGGTTAGGGACTGGGATCTACGAGCAGTACTTC
CDR3 protein: CASSPRLGTGIYEQYF

J gene: TRBJ2-3
clone size: few
D gene: -
V gene: TRBV6-6
CDR3 DNA: TGTGCCAGCAGTTACGGGTTTATGGATACGCAGTATTTT
CDR3 protein: CASSYGFMDTQYF

J gene: TRBJ2-3
clone size: few
D gene: TRBD2
V gene: TRBV7-8
CDR3 DNA: TGTGCCAGCAGCCAGGGACTAGCGATTAGGGCAGATACGCAGTATTTT
CDR3 protein: CASSQGLAIRADTQYF

J gene: TRBJ2-7
clone size: many
D gene: -
V gene: TRBV12-3/TRBV12-4
CDR3 DNA: TGCGCCAGCAGCCCTACAGGCTACGAGCAGTACTTC
CDR3 protein: CASSPTGYEQYF

J gene: TRBJ1-2
clone size: -
D gene: TRBD1
V gene: TRBV10-3
CDR3 DNA: TGTGCCATCGGTGACGGACAGGATGGCTACACCTTC
CDR3 protein: CAIGDGQDGYTF

J gene: TRBJ2-5
clone size: -
D gene: TRBD2
V gene: TRBV20-1
CDR3 DNA: TGCAGTGCCCGTAAGGGACTAGCGGGAATGTTGGGAGAGCAGTACTTC
CDR3 protein: CSARKGLAGMLGEQYF

J gene: TRBJ2-3
clone size: -
D gene: -
V gene: TRBV7-3
CDR3 DNA: TGTGCCAGCAGCAAAAGGTTGATGGATACGCAGTATTTT
CDR3 protein: CASSKRLMDTQYF

J gene: TRBJ2-5
clone size: once
D gene: TRBD1
V gene: TRBV27
CDR3 DNA: TGTGCCAGCAGAAACCGGGACAGGGGAGGTGAGCAGTACTTC
CDR3 protein: CASRNRDRGGEQYF

J gene: TRBJ1-1
clone size: -
D gene: -
V gene: TRBV9
CDR3 DNA: TGTGCCAGCGGCCCATCCCCGGGGGCAGGGCTGAACACTGAAGCTTTCTTT
CDR3 protein: CASGPSPGAGLNTEAFF

J gene: TRBJ1-5
clone size: few
D gene: -
V gene: TRBV6-6
CDR3 DNA: TGTGCCAGCAGTTACTCGAACAGGAGCAATCAGCCCCAGCATTTT
CDR3 protein: CASSYSNRSNQPQHF

J gene: TRBJ2-5
clone size: few
D gene: -
V gene: TRBV7-3
CDR3 DNA: TGTGCCAGCAGCTTGATTCCTTCAGGAGAGACCCAGTACTTC
CDR3 protein: CASSLIPSGETQYF

J gene: TRBJ1-1
clone size: -
D gene: -
V gene: TRBV28
CDR3 DNA: TGTGCCGTTCAGGGGATAGGCACTGAAGCTTTCTTT
CDR3 protein: CAVQGIGTEAFF

J gene: TRBJ1-2
clone size: -
D gene: TRBD1
V gene: TRBV6-6
CDR3 DNA: TGTGCCAGCAGTAAGGACAGGGAAGTCGGCTACACCTTC
CDR3 protein: CASSKDREVGYTF

J gene: TRBJ2-3
clone size: -
D gene: TRBD2
V gene: TRBV7-9
CDR3 DNA: TGTGCCAGCAGCCACGGGACTAGCGTCTACACAGATACGCAGTATTTT
CDR3 protein: CASSHGTSVYTDTQYF

J gene: TRBJ2-7
clone size: few
D gene: TRBD2
V gene: TRBV7-9
CDR3 DNA: TGTGCCAGCAGCTTTGCTAGCGGGCGGTACGAGCAGTACTTC
CDR3 protein: CASSFASGRYEQYF

J gene: TRBJ2-5
clone size: few
D gene: -
V gene: TRBV6-5
CDR3 DNA: TGTGCCAGCAGCCACCGGACGGATCAAGAGACCCAGTACTTC
CDR3 protein: CASSHRTDQETQYF

J gene: TRBJ2-5
clone size: -
D gene: TRBD2
V gene: TRBV12-3/TRBV12-4
CDR3 DNA: TGTGCCAGCAGTCATAGCGGGGGGCAGGTGGAGACCCAGTACTTC
CDR3 protein: CASSHSGGQVETQYF

J gene: TRBJ2-1
clone size: -
D gene: TRBD1
V gene: TRBV6-5
CDR3 DNA: TGTGCCAGCAGTTACTTGGGACAGGGGCGAATGAGCTCCTACAATGAGCAGTTCTTC
CDR3 protein: CASSYLGQGRMSSYNEQFF

J gene: TRBJ2-1
clone size: -
D gene: TRBD2
V gene: TRBV29-1
CDR3 DNA: TGCAGCGTTGAAGATCTTCAAGGGACTAGCGGGACTCTCTCCTACAATGAGCAGTTCTTC
CDR3 protein: CSVEDLQGTSGTLSYNEQFF

J gene: TRBJ2-2
clone size: -
D gene: -
V gene: TRBV20-1
CDR3 DNA: TGCAGTGCAGGCCCAACAGGGTGGACCGGGGAGCTGTTTTTT
CDR3 protein: CSAGPTGWTGELFF

J gene: TRBJ2-3
clone size: -
D gene: -
V gene: TRBV20-1
CDR3 DNA: TGCAGTGGTATGTCGGAAGATACGCAGTATTTT
CDR3 protein: CSGMSEDTQYF

J gene: TRBJ2-7
clone size: many
D gene: -
V gene: TRBV12-3/TRBV12-4
CDR3 DNA: TGTGCCAGCAGTTCTCAAGGGGGTTCCTACGAGCAGTACTTC
CDR3 protein: CASSSQGGSYEQYF

J gene: TRBJ2-3
clone size: many
D gene: TRBD1
V gene: TRBV29-1
CDR3 DNA: TGCAGCGCTAATGGACAGGGGGCAGATACGCAGTATTTT
CDR3 protein: CSANGQGADTQYF

J gene: TRBJ2-2
clone size: -
D gene: -
V gene: TRBV30
CDR3 DNA: TGTGCCTGGAGTGGGACAGTCGGGGAGCTGTTTTTT
CDR3 protein: CAWSGTVGELFF

J gene: TRBJ2-3
clone size: -
D gene: -
V gene: TRBV20-1
CDR3 DNA: TGCAGTGCCCTCCTCGGCGCCGCAGATACGCAGTATTTT
CDR3 protein: CSALLGAADTQYF

J gene: TRBJ2-7
clone size: -
D gene: -
V gene: TRBV4-3
CDR3 DNA: TGCGCCAGCAGCCACGTTAAGGGCAATGAGCAGTACTTC
CDR3 protein: CASSHVKGNEQYF

J gene: TRBJ1-1
clone size: -
D gene: -
V gene: TRBV29-1
CDR3 DNA: TGCAGCGTTGTAGCCGGAGATAGGAACACTGAAGCTTTCTTT
CDR3 protein: CSVVAGDRNTEAFF

J gene: TRBJ1-1
clone size: -
D gene: -
V gene: TRBV12-3/TRBV12-4
CDR3 DNA: TGTGCCAGCAGTCACACCCGGGACGGCACTGAAGCTTTCTTT
CDR3 protein: CASSHTRDGTEAFF

J gene: TRBJ2-6
clone size: few
D gene: -
V gene: TRBV12-5
CDR3 DNA: TGTGCTAGTGGTTTGAGAGCAGCTGGGGCCAACGTCCTGACTTTC
CDR3 protein: CASGLRAAGANVLTF

J gene: TRBJ2-3
clone size: once
D gene: -
V gene: TRBV28
CDR3 DNA: TGTGCCAGCAGTTTAGCCCTAGTACCCTTCAGCACAGAGACGCAGTATTTT
CDR3 protein: CASSLALVPFSTETQYF

J gene: TRBJ1-5
clone size: -
D gene: TRBD1
V gene: TRBV6-6
CDR3 DNA: TGTGCCAGCAGTTACTCGACAAGGACAGGGTATCGTCAGCCCCAGCATTTT
CDR3 protein: CASSYSTRTGYRQPQHF

J gene: TRBJ2-3
clone size: few
D gene: TRBD2
V gene: TRBV7-2
CDR3 DNA: TGTGCCAGCAGCTTAGTTGGGACTAGCGGGGGAGGGGATACGCAGTATTTT
CDR3 protein: CASSLVGTSGGGDTQYF

J gene: TRBJ1-2
clone size: few
D gene: TRBD1
V gene: TRBV7-9
CDR3 DNA: TGTGCCAGCAGCTTACCCGGGGACAGGGGCCCCGCTGGTGGCTACACCTTC
CDR3 protein: CASSLPGDRGPAGGYTF

J gene: TRBJ1-2
clone size: -
D gene: -
V gene: TRBV5-1
CDR3 DNA: TGCGCCAGCAGCTTGGAACAGGGCGTCTATGGCTACACCTTC
CDR3 protein: CASSLEQGVYGYTF

J gene: TRBJ2-1
clone size: -
D gene: TRBD2
V gene: TRBV5-1
CDR3 DNA: TGCGCCAGCAGCTTGGCCAAGGCTAGCGGGCCTCTGTGGAATGAGCAGTTCTTC
CDR3 protein: CASSLAKASGPLWNEQFF

J gene: TRBJ2-7
clone size: -
D gene: -
V gene: TRBV3-1
CDR3 DNA: TGTGCCAGCAGCCAAGAGGTCCATGTCGCGCCGTCCCACGAGCAGTACTTC
CDR3 protein: CASSQEVHVAPSHEQYF

J gene: TRBJ2-5
clone size: few
D gene: TRBD2
V gene: TRBV27
CDR3 DNA: TGTGCCAGCAGTCTAACATGGACTAGCGGGGCAGAGACCCAGTACTTC
CDR3 protein: CASSLTWTSGAETQYF

J gene: TRBJ1-5
clone size: -
D gene: TRBD1
V gene: TRBV5-1
CDR3 DNA: TGCGCCAGCAGCTCGAGAGGGGACAGTGGTCAGCCCCAGCATTTT
CDR3 protein: CASSSRGDSGQPQHF

J gene: TRBJ2-7
clone size: -
D gene: -
V gene: TRBV27
CDR3 DNA: TGTGCCAGCAGTTCCCCTCCGAGCTCCTACGAGCAGTACTTC
CDR3 protein: CASSSPPSSYEQYF

J gene: TRBJ2-7
clone size: few
D gene: -
V gene: TRBV7-9
CDR3 DNA: TGTGCCAGCAGCTTCCCCGGAGGTACTACCTACGAGCAGTACTTC
CDR3 protein: CASSFPGGTTYEQYF

J gene: TRBJ2-3
clone size: -
D gene: -
V gene: TRBV7-2
CDR3 DNA: TGTGCCAGCAGCTTAGAAGGGGCCCACACAGATACGCAGTATTTT
CDR3 protein: CASSLEGAHTDTQYF

J gene: TRBJ2-3
clone size: -
D gene: -
V gene: TRBV12-3/TRBV12-4
CDR3 DNA: TGTGCCAGCAATCCTCAGGGGTCGGACACAGATACGCAGTATTTT
CDR3 protein: CASNPQGSDTDTQYF

J gene: TRBJ2-3
clone size: -
D gene: TRBD2
V gene: TRBV6-1
CDR3 DNA: TGTGCCAGCAGCCTGACTAGCCAACTTAGCACAGATACGCAGTATTTT
CDR3 protein: CASSLTSQLSTDTQYF

J gene: TRBJ2-5
clone size: -
D gene: TRBD1
V gene: TRBV7-2
CDR3 DNA: TGTGCCAGCAGCTCCGACAGGGCAGAGACCCTGTACTTC
CDR3 protein: CASSSDRAETLYF

J gene: TRBJ2-7
clone size: -
D gene: TRBD1
V gene: TRBV29-1
CDR3 DNA: TGCAGCGTTGCGGGACAGCCCTACGAGCAGTACTTC
CDR3 protein: CSVAGQPYEQYF

J gene: TRBJ2-7
clone size: -
D gene: -
V gene: TRBV28
CDR3 DNA: TGTGCCAGCAGTTTAGGGGCACATCGCGAGCAGTACTTC
CDR3 protein: CASSLGAHREQYF

J gene: TRBJ2-2
clone size: -
D gene: -
V gene: TRBV6-2/TRBV6-3
CDR3 DNA: TGTGCCAGCAGTACATCGAACACCGGGGAGCTGTTTTTT
CDR3 protein: CASSTSNTGELFF

J gene: TRBJ2-3
clone size: -
D gene: -
V gene: TRBV3-1
CDR3 DNA: TGTGCCAGCAGTCCGAATGGGGGGGATACGCAGTATTTT
CDR3 protein: CASSPNGGDTQYF

J gene: TRBJ1-1
clone size: -
D gene: -
V gene: TRBV3-1
CDR3 DNA: TGTGCCAGCAGCCTCTCCACCTGGCCTGAAGCTTTCTTT
CDR3 protein: CASSLSTWPEAFF

J gene: TRBJ1-1
clone size: -
D gene: TRBD1
V gene: TRBV5-1
CDR3 DNA: TGCGCCAGCAGCTTGGCCACAGGGGTAGGGAACACTGAAGCTTTCTTT
CDR3 protein: CASSLATGVGNTEAFF

J gene: TRBJ2-1
clone size: -
D gene: TRBD2
V gene: TRBV25-1
CDR3 DNA: TGTGCCAGCAGTGAATCCCTACTAGCGGGAGGTCTCAATGAGCAGTTCTTC
CDR3 protein: CASSESLLAGGLNEQFF